These 27 T cell receptor beta chains were sequenced from one sample in a study of T cells after yellow fever vaccination. TCRdb called the 5' RACE reads again in MiXCR, with one record for every CDR3 protein. The sample lists 120,000 or so distinct CDR3 sequences; about 7.8% were seen once. The sample consisted of CD4+ T cells sorted from PBMCs, taken roughly seven weeks after the first yellow fever vaccination. Receptors were obtained from a man aged 18 to 29 who received the YFV17D yellow fever vaccine.

This chain connects TRBV2 to TRBJ2-1; the D gene could be TRBD1 or TRBD2 (5 bases each). CDR1 and CDR2 (germline): SNHLY, FYNNEI. V lost 8 bases, J lost 8 bases, and 16 bases lay in between. This CDR3 comprises 13 residues. The CDR3 sequence is CASLRGRVDEQFF. The CDR3 nucleotides read TGTGCCAGCCTTCGGGGCCGGGTCGATGAGCAGTTCTTC.

The rearrangement joins TRBV28 to TRBJ2-4, with D possibly being TRBD2 (7 bases). V was pared by 11 bases and J by 4 bases, with 18 bases between. The CDR3 runs 14 residues. In germline, CDR1 is MDHEN, CDR2 SYDVKM. The chain's CDR3 is CACLRGGGKNIQYF. As DNA, the CDR3 is TGTGCCTGCCTTAGGGGGGGGGGAAAAAACATTCAGTACTTC.

The chain has TRBV23-1 and TRBJ1-6, with 7 bases aligning to TRBD1. TRBV23-1 is given ORF status, its function remaining uncertain. CDR3 length: 11 residues. The trim removed 11 bases at V and 7 bases at J, leaving 2 bases unmatched. The CDR3 loop reads CAGTENSPLHF. CDR3 nucleotides: TGCGCCGGGACAGAGAATTCACCCCTCCACTTT.

This clonotype was recorded at least ten times. The V call is TRBV7-2, the J call TRBJ2-5, with D possibly matching TRBD1 (5 bases). Germline V gives CDR1 SGHTA, CDR2 FQGNSA. The CDR3 totals 14 residues. V was shortened by 6 bases and J by 3 bases, with 14 bases between the two germline ends. The chain's CDR3 is CASSLTRQKETQYF. The CDR3 region has the DNA TGTGCCAGCAGTTTAACCCGACAGAAAGAGACCCAGTACTTC.

This clonotype has more than one count but fewer than ten. As DNA, the CDR3 is TGCGCCAGCAGCGGCAGCATGGGCAGGGGTGCCGAGCAGTACTTC. Encoded protein: CASSGSMGRGAEQYF. This chain connects TRBV4-3 to TRBJ2-7; perhaps TRBD1 as D (6 bases). Germline V CDR1 and CDR2: LGHNA, YSLEER. The CDR3 has 15 residues. Trimming shortened V by 5 bases and J by 6 bases, and 20 bases separated the two germline ends.

This clonotype was seen repeatedly, ten times or more. V usage is TRBV6-5 and J usage is TRBJ1-5, with D possibly being TRBD1 (6 bases). This CDR3 contains 16 residues. Looked up from germline, CDR1 is MNHEY and CDR2 is SVGAGI. The V and J ends lost 0 bases and 1 base respectively, with 10 bases between them. The CDR3 nucleotides read TGTGCCAGCAGTTACTCGGGTCAGGGGAGCAATCAGCCCCAGCATTTT. Protein product: CASSYSGQGSNQPQHF.

This clonotype was seen ten or more times. J is TRBJ1-1 and V is TRBV10-3; 8 bases line up with TRBD1. The J segment lost 4 bases and the V segment lost 11 bases, leaving 6 bases of the junction unmatched. CDR3 length: 12 residues. The germline V gene has CDR1 ENHRY and CDR2 SYGVKD. This CDR3 reads CAAGTGGTEAFF. CDR3 sequence (DNA): TGTGCCGCGGGTACAGGGGGCACTGAAGCTTTCTTT.

This clonotype was recorded at least ten times. The chain is built from TRBV12-3 or TRBV12-4 and TRBJ1-5, with a tentative D call TRBD1 (5 bases). V shed 3 bases and J shed 4 bases, with 10 bases lying between them. The length of the CDR3 is 14 residues. The chain's CDR3 is CASSFAGRNQPQHF. CDR3 bases: TGTGCCAGCAGTTTCGCAGGGCGGAATCAGCCCCAGCATTTT.

Worth noting for this clonotype: A read error may be the cause here, since a much bigger clone is one base away. The rearrangement links TRBV6-2 or TRBV6-3 to TRBJ1-1; TRBD1 aligns across 10 bases. CDR1 and CDR2 (germline): MNHEY, SVGEGT. This CDR3 has 14 residues. The CDR3 loop is CGSFLSSGQGTAFF. The CDR3 DNA is TGTGGCAGTTTCTTATCCTCGGGACAGGGGACAGCTTTCTTT.

This clonotype has ten or more counts. This chain connects TRBV12-3 or TRBV12-4 to TRBJ1-1; D gene ambiguous. The germline V and J ends were trimmed by 3 bases and 9 bases, with 14 bases remaining between them. The CDR3 is 13 residues long. The CDR3 DNA reads TGTGCCAGCAGTTTCGAATTCATGACCCAAGCTTTCTTT. Its protein product is CASSFEFMTQAFF.

This clonotype has a count of ten or more. The genes are TRBV29-1 and TRBJ2-5, with D perhaps assigned TRBD1 or TRBD2 (5 bases each). This CDR3 has 14 residues. The ends were cut back, 2 bases at V and 1 base at J, with 11 bases in the middle. In germline, CDR1 is SQVTM, CDR2 ANQGSEA. This CDR3 is CSVERVRGQETQYF. In nucleotides, the CDR3 is TGCAGCGTTGAAAGGGTGAGGGGCCAAGAGACCCAGTACTTC.

This clonotype was counted between two and nine times. The chain carries TRBV9 and TRBJ2-7, with D tentatively TRBD1 (6 bases). The CDR3 loop spans 15 amino acids. Between the trimmed V and J ends, which lost 0 bases and 5 bases, there was a span of 15 bases. Germline V gene sequence: CDR1 SGDLS, CDR2 YYNGEE. The CDR3 coding sequence is TGTGCCAGCAGCGTAGTTCCAGGGGAAGGTAACGAGCAGTACTTC. It specifies CASSVVPGEGNEQYF.

This clonotype was detected only a few times. The chain is built from TRBV29-1 and TRBJ1-2; a possible D gene is TRBD1 (5 bases). With 8 bases removed from V and 6 bases from J, the gap between germline ends came to 16 bases. This CDR3 spans 12 amino acids. Germline V gene sequence: CDR1 SQVTM, CDR2 ANQGSEA. The CDR3 here is CSTSGGADGYTF. DNA for the CDR3: TGCAGCACCAGCGGTGGGGCAGATGGCTACACCTTC.

The chain is built from TRBV7-2 and TRBJ2-2; no clear D gene. The CDR3 has 12 amino acids. Trimming took 3 bases from V and 9 from J, leaving 8 bases between them. The V gene's germline CDR1 is SGHTA and CDR2 FQGNSA. CDR3 coding DNA: TGTGCCAGCAGCTTTCGGCTCCGGGAGCTGTTTTTT. Amino acids: CASSFRLRELFF.

This clonotype was observed many times. This chain connects TRBV4-3 to TRBJ1-1, with 9 bases lining up with TRBD1. Germline assignment: CDR1 LGHNA and CDR2 YSLEER. The V and J ends lost 0 bases and 12 bases, in that order; junction bases with no gene match: 8. The CDR3 totals 14 residues. CDR3 bases: TGCGCCAGCAGCCAAGATCGAAGGGACAGGGTATCTTTCTTT. Amino acid sequence: CASSQDRRDRVSFF.

This clonotype came up many times. The rearrangement uses TRBV7-2 and TRBJ1-5; D not resolved. Germline CDR1 reads SGHTA; CDR2 reads FQGNSA. With 5 bases removed from V and 6 bases from J, the gap between germline ends came to 11 bases. This CDR3 comprises 13 residues. DNA of the CDR3: TGTGCCAGCAGCCCCCAACCGGGTCAGCCCCAGCATTTT. Its protein is CASSPQPGQPQHF.

In this sample, this clonotype turned up many times. The chain recombines TRBV18 with TRBJ2-3; 7 bases match TRBD2. Germline CDR1 is KGHSH and CDR2 is LQKENI. The CDR3 has 13 residues. The ends lost 3 bases at V and 5 bases at J; junction bases unmatched: 2. CDR3 nucleotides: TGTGCCAGCTCACCTAGGGAGGGAGATACGCAGTATTTT. It encodes CASSPREGDTQYF.

This clonotype was recorded at least ten times. The chain is built from TRBV6-5 and TRBJ2-5, with D perhaps matching TRBD1 or TRBD2 (5 bases each). This CDR3 is built from 14 residues. Trimming pared 5 bases from V and 0 bases from J, leaving 10 bases between. Germline V gives CDR1 MNHEY, CDR2 SVGAGI. The CDR3 protein is CASSLPGHQETQYF. CDR3 DNA: TGTGCCAGCAGTCTACCGGGACACCAAGAGACCCAGTACTTC.

This clonotype was observed a handful of times. The V and J genes are TRBV18 and TRBJ2-7; the D is unclear. The CDR3 consists of 13 residues. Trimming cost V 0 bases and J 5 bases, with 8 bases left between them. Germline CDR1 is KGHSH and CDR2 is LQKENI. This chain's CDR3 is CASSPPGSDEQYF. The DNA for the CDR3 is TGTGCCAGCTCACCACCGGGATCAGACGAGCAGTACTTC.

This chain links TRBV11-2 with TRBJ2-5, with a tentative D call TRBD1 (6 bases). V shed 4 bases and J shed 2 bases, with 11 bases lying between them. The CDR3 is 14 amino acids. Germline V gene lookup returns CDR1 SGHAT and CDR2 FQNNGV. CDR3 loop: CASSSQGEQETQYF. For the CDR3, the DNA is TGTGCCAGCAGCTCACAGGGTGAGCAAGAGACCCAGTACTTC.

The chain carries TRBV25-1 and TRBJ1-4; D gene uncertain. The CDR3 is made up of 14 amino acids. Germline CDR1 MGHDK, CDR2 SYGVNS. V was shortened by 8 bases and J by 8 bases, with 18 bases between the two germline ends. This chain's CDR3 is CASPERPRAEKLFF. The CDR3 DNA reads as TGTGCCAGCCCAGAGAGACCCCGGGCAGAAAAACTGTTTTTT. Full variable domain (remainder filled in from reference TRBV25-1 and TRBJ1-4): EADIYQTPRYLVIGTGKKITLECSQTMGHDKMYWYQQDPGMELHLIHYSYGVNSTEKGDLSSESTVSRIRTEHFPLTLESARPSHTSQYLCASPERPRAEKLFFGSGTQLSVL.

This clonotype occurred many times. The chain links TRBV20-1 to TRBJ1-5; 10 nucleotides agree with TRBD1. Germline CDR1 is DFQATT and CDR2 is SNEGSKA (reference sequence). V lost 3 bases, J lost 6 bases, and 5 bases stayed unmatched. The CDR3 spans 14 residues. DNA of the CDR3: TGCAGTGCTAGCGGACAGGGGGAGGGTCAGCCCCAGCATTTT. Translated, it gives CSASGQGEGQPQHF.

The chain recombines TRBV5-1 with TRBJ2-5; TRBD2 is a possible D gene (5 bases). CDR1 and CDR2 from the germline V gene are SGHRS and YFSETQ. V was shortened by 1 base and J by 3 bases, with 10 bases between the two germline ends. There are 14 residues in the CDR3. CDR3 residues: CASSLTGWEETQYF. CDR3 DNA sequence: TGCGCCAGCAGCTTGACGGGGTGGGAAGAGACCCAGTACTTC.

This clonotype was seen many times. The J gene is TRBJ2-5, the V gene TRBV20-1, with a tentative D call TRBD1 (6 bases). Per the germline V gene, CDR1 is DFQATT and CDR2 is SNEGSKA (reference sequence). Trimming shortened V by 6 bases and J by 1 base, and 15 bases separated the two germline ends. There are 14 residues in the CDR3. The DNA of the CDR3 is TGCAGTGCCAGGGGCTGGACCATCCAAGAGACCCAGTACTTC. Translation gives CSARGWTIQETQYF.

Many counts were recorded for this clonotype. The rearrangement links TRBV5-1 to TRBJ2-3; TRBD1 might be the D (6 bases). Germline lookup yields CDR1 SGHRS and CDR2 YFSETQ. V was shortened by 3 bases and J by 1 base, with 6 bases between the two germline ends. The length of the CDR3 is 13 residues. The CDR3 loop is CASSWTGTDTQYF. Here the CDR3 DNA reads TGCGCCAGCAGCTGGACAGGCACAGATACGCAGTATTTT.

This clonotype was detected many times. The gene calls are TRBV4-1 and TRBJ1-1; 7 bases line up with TRBD1. Germline V gives CDR1 MGHRA, CDR2 YSYEKL. Trimming at V came to 3 bases and at J to 4 bases, leaving 8 bases not matched to a gene. The CDR3 runs 15 residues. CDR3 loop: CASSHSRQGGTEAFF. The CDR3 bases are TGCGCCAGCAGCCACAGTAGACAGGGAGGCACTGAAGCTTTCTTT.

The V call is TRBV6-1, the J call TRBJ2-5; 9 nucleotides align to TRBD1. Germline CDR1 is MNHNS and CDR2 is SASEGT. The V and J ends lost 6 bases and 4 bases, in that order; junction bases with no gene match: 15. The CDR3 is made up of 17 amino acids. CDR3 in amino acids: CASRGRRTGDGGETQYF. DNA of the CDR3: TGTGCCAGCAGGGGCCGCCGGACAGGGGACGGCGGAGAGACCCAGTACTTC.